Below are 2 T cell receptor beta chains sequenced from a single sample in a study of identical twins. TCRdb ran MiXCR on the 5' RACE reads and lists one entry per CDR3 protein. The top ten hold 1.5% to 2% of the sample, which has 500,000 to 700,000 distinct CDR3 sequences, 7% to 7.5% seen once. These sequences were also reported in another study, on yellow fever vaccine responses in identical twins.

The source material was PBMCs. Receptors originate from a woman aged 18-29 years in good health.

This clonotype was counted many times. The V call is TRBV4-1, the J call TRBJ1-5; D ambiguous. The CDR3 length is 17 residues. The V gene lost 1 base and the J gene lost 2 bases, with 15 bases spanning the gap. Per the germline V gene, CDR1 is MGHRA and CDR2 is YSYEKL. CDR3 sequence reads: CASSQVPLSGRNQPQHF. The CDR3 nucleotides read TGCGCCAGCAGCCAAGTACCGCTCAGCGGACGCAATCAGCCCCAGCATTTT.

This clonotype was seen many times. V is TRBV9 and J is TRBJ2-2; perhaps TRBD1 as D (6 bases). CDR1 is SGDLS, CDR2 YYNGEE, per germline. V was shortened by 8 bases and J by 0 bases, with 11 bases between the two germline ends. The CDR3 is 14 amino acids. CDR3 amino acids: CARPDSANTGELFF. The CDR3 nucleotides read TGTGCCAGGCCGGACAGCGCGAACACCGGGGAGCTGTTTTTT.